These 25 T cell receptor beta chains share one sample of origin, sequenced in a study of cytomegalovirus exposure and HLA in healthy donors. Clones were sequenced by immunoSEQ multiplex PCR, and TCRdb holds only the in-frame ones, with some missing. The data show a few hundred thousand clones, 87% seen once. The sequencing sample was made of PBMCs. The receptor set was obtained from a man aged 18 to 30 in good health and CMV-seropositive.

The chain combines TRBV5-6 with TRBJ2-3, with TRBD2 identical over 11 bases. Trimming at V came to 2 bases and at J to 6 bases, leaving 2 bases not matched to a gene. This CDR3 has 14 residues. Germline V CDR1 and CDR2: SGHDT, YYEEEE. Written as DNA, the CDR3 is TGTGCCAGCAGCTTCCTAGCGGGAGGTGATACGCAGTATTTT. Amino acids: CASSFLAGGDTQYF. Full variable domain (missing parts from reference TRBV5-6 and TRBJ2-3): DAGVTQSPTHLIKTRGQQVTLRCSPKSGHDTVSWYQQALGQGPQFIFQYYEEEERQRGNFPDRFSGHQFPNYSSELNVNALLLGDSALYLCASSFLAGGDTQYFGPGTRLTVL.

The rearrangement links TRBV6-5 to TRBJ2-1; TRBD1 matches 10 bases. V lost 5 bases to trimming and J lost 6 bases; unmatched junction nucleotides: 7. The germline CDR1 and CDR2 sequences are MNHEY and SVGAGI. This CDR3 has 15 residues. The CDR3 region is CASSPDRGQSNEQFF. DNA of the CDR3: TGTGCCAGCAGTCCCGACAGGGGGCAGAGCAATGAGCAGTTCTTC.

The chain uses TRBV13 and TRBJ2-2; D remains unclear. CDR3 length equals 15 residues. Germline CDR1 is PRHDT and CDR2 is FYEKMQ (reference sequence). Deletions cut 1 base from V and 5 bases from J, with 11 bases between. CDR3 DNA: TGTGCCAGCAGCTTAGAGAATCGAGAAACCGGGGAGCTGTTTTTT. Translation: CASSLENRETGELFF. The whole variable domain, filled in from reference TRBV13 and TRBJ2-2, reads AAGVIQSPRHLIKEKRETATLKCYPIPRHDTVYWYQQGPGQDPQFLISFYEKMQSDKGSIPDRFSAQQFSDYHSELNMSSLELGDSALYFCASSLENRETGELFFGEGSRLTVL.

This clone turned up a few times. This chain uses TRBV27 with TRBJ1-1; D remains unclear. This CDR3 has 13 residues. The V end was cut by 3 bases, the J end by 5 bases, with 10 bases between. Germline-derived CDR1 and CDR2 are MNHEY and SMNVEV (reference sequence). The CDR3 DNA reads TGTGCCAGCAGTTTGTCAGGATATACTGAAGCTTTCTTT. Translated: CASSLSGYTEAFF.

This clone was detected only once. V and J are TRBV6-1 and TRBJ2-7, with D hard to call. CDR3 length: 15 residues. The germline CDR1 and CDR2 sequences are MNHNS and SASEGT. V shed 4 bases and J shed 0 bases, with 13 bases lying between them. The chain's CDR3 is CASSVDGVPSYEQYF. CDR3 in DNA: TGTGCCAGCAGTGTTGACGGCGTTCCCTCCTACGAGCAGTACTTC.

This clone appeared a single time. The chain has TRBV10-2 and TRBJ2-7, with 7 bases aligning to TRBD2. The V gene's germline CDR1 is WSHSY and CDR2 SAAADI. This CDR3 has 13 amino acids. Trimming took 6 bases from V and 1 from J; bases not matched to a gene: 3. As DNA, the CDR3 is TGCGCCAGCAGCCCTAGCGGTTCCTACGAGCAGTACTTC. It is translated as CASSPSGSYEQYF.

V gene TRBV28 combines with J gene TRBJ2-4; a weak D match, TRBD2 (6 bases). Looked up from germline, CDR1 is MDHEN and CDR2 is SYDVKM. Trimming cost V 8 bases and J 2 bases, with 19 bases left between them. The CDR3 runs to 16 residues. The CDR3 reads CASRGSPGTTKNIQYF. CDR3 nucleotides: TGTGCCAGCCGGGGGAGCCCAGGGACGACCAAAAACATTCAGTACTTC.

The chain couples TRBV9 to TRBJ1-2, with a weak D call TRBD1 (6 bases). Per germline, CDR1 SGDLS and CDR2 YYNGEE. Deletions cut 3 bases from V and 3 bases from J, with 15 bases between. The CDR3 is 15 amino acids. CDR3 sequence (DNA): TGTGCCAGCAGCGCCTACCAAGGGGGGGACTATGGCTACACCTTC. Protein: CASSAYQGGDYGYTF. The full variable domain, with the rest looked up from reference TRBV9 and TRBJ1-2, is DSGVTQTPKHLITATGQRVTLRCSPRSGDLSVYWYQQSLDQGLQFLIQYYNGEERAKGNILERFSAQQFPDLHSELNLSSLELGDSALYFCASSAYQGGDYGYTFGSGTRLTVV.

The rearrangement uses TRBV9 and TRBJ1-2, with 7 bases lining up with TRBD1. J lost 4 bases, V lost 3 bases, and 3 bases had no gene match. This CDR3 spans 13 amino acids. CDR1 and CDR2 (germline): SGDLS, YYNGEE. The CDR3 region is CASSETGSYGYTF. In DNA, the CDR3 is TGTGCCAGCAGCGAGACAGGGAGCTATGGCTACACCTTC.

The chain joins TRBV6-5 to TRBJ2-3; D is perhaps TRBD2 (5 bases). CDR3 size: 14 residues. V was trimmed by 6 bases and J by 0 bases, leaving 10 bases between them. The germline CDR1 and CDR2 sequences are MNHEY and SVGAGI. CDR3 protein: CASSGLASTDTQYF. Here the CDR3 DNA reads TGTGCCAGCAGCGGACTGGCTAGCACAGATACGCAGTATTTT.

The gene calls are TRBV5-1 and TRBJ2-7; TRBD2 matches 7 bases. The CDR3 loop spans 14 amino acids. Germline V gene lookup returns CDR1 SGHRS and CDR2 YFSETQ. V lost 0 bases, J lost 4 bases, and 4 bases stayed unmatched. The DNA for the CDR3 is TGCGCCAGCAGCTTGGAGCGGGGACTATACGAGCAGTACTTC. Translation gives CASSLERGLYEQYF. Full variable domain (remainder filled in from reference TRBV5-1 and TRBJ2-7): KAGVTQTPRYLIKTRGQQVTLSCSPISGHRSVSWYQQTPGQGLQFLFEYFSETQRNKGNFPGRFSGRQFSNSRSEMNVSTLELGDSALYLCASSLERGLYEQYFGPGTRLTVT.

The chain recombines TRBV11-2 with TRBJ1-1, with D uncertain. The germline CDR1 and CDR2 sequences are SGHAT and FQNNGV. V was trimmed by 5 bases and J by 1 base, leaving 11 bases between them. The CDR3 has 14 amino acids. The CDR3 reads CASSEKQQNTEAFF. The CDR3, as DNA: TGTGCCAGCAGCGAAAAGCAACAGAACACTGAAGCTTTCTTT.

This chain connects TRBV7-2 to TRBJ1-1; D is undetermined. Per the germline V gene, CDR1 is SGHTA and CDR2 is FQGNSA. The CDR3 totals 13 residues. Trimming removed 1 base at V and 1 base at J, with 4 bases between. The chain's CDR3 is CASSLGANTEAFF. In nucleotides, the CDR3 is TGTGCCAGCAGCTTAGGAGCGAACACTGAAGCTTTCTTT. Together with reference TRBV7-2 and TRBJ1-1, the CDR3 gives the full variable domain: GAGVSQSPSNKVTEKGKDVELRCDPISGHTALYWYRQSLGQGLEFLIYFQGNSAPDKSGLPSDRFSAERTGGSVSTLTIQRTQQEDSAVYLCASSLGANTEAFFGQGTRLTVV.

This rearrangement joins TRBV9 to TRBJ1-3, with 9 nucleotides matching TRBD1. CDR1 and CDR2 (germline): SGDLS, YYNGEE. V shed 4 bases and J 9 bases; nucleotides not matched to a gene: 11. This CDR3 region has 15 residues. The CDR3 loop reads CASSFDRGYRSTIYF. CDR3 coding DNA: TGTGCCAGCAGCTTCGACAGGGGGTATCGGAGCACCATATATTTT.

The chain uses TRBV7-9 and TRBJ1-2, with D possibly being TRBD1 (6 bases). CDR3 length equals 15 residues. Trimming stripped 4 bases from V and 0 bases from J, with 12 bases between. Germline V lookup: CDR1 SEHNR, CDR2 FQNEAQ (reference sequence). The CDR3 protein is CASSSPGQTNYGYTF. In DNA, the CDR3 is TGTGCCAGCAGCTCGCCGGGACAAACTAACTATGGCTACACCTTC. The whole variable domain, remainder taken from reference TRBV7-9 and TRBJ1-2, is DTGVSQNPRHKITKRGQNVTFRCDPISEHNRLYWYRQTLGQGPEFLTYFQNEAQLEKSRLLSDRFSAERPKGSFSTLEIQRTEQGDSAMYLCASSSPGQTNYGYTFGSGTRLTVV.

This clone came up once. The chain has TRBV25-1 and TRBJ2-1, with 12 bases fitting TRBD2. Germline CDR1 MGHDK, CDR2 SYGVNS. The CDR3 runs to 16 residues. Unmatched junction bases numbered 12, after V lost 8 bases and J lost 7 bases. The CDR3 sequence: CASEILAGGLSNEQFF. In DNA, the CDR3 is TGTGCCAGCGAAATACTAGCGGGAGGTCTCTCGAATGAGCAGTTCTTC.

V gene TRBV7-9 combines with J gene TRBJ2-2, with unresolved D. Deletions cut 6 bases from V and 0 bases from J, with 8 bases between. This CDR3 spans 14 amino acids. CDR1 is SEHNR and CDR2 is FQNEAQ in the germline V gene (reference sequence). CDR3 protein: CASSWIANTGELFF. In nucleotides, the CDR3 is TGTGCCAGCAGTTGGATCGCGAACACCGGGGAGCTGTTTTTT.

This chain's CDR3 is CASSSRQGVSNYGYTF. Here the CDR3 DNA reads TGTGCCAGCAGTTCTCGACAGGGAGTTTCTAACTATGGCTACACCTTC. The rearrangement links TRBV27 to TRBJ1-2; 7 positions match TRBD1. This CDR3 contains 16 residues. V dropped 4 bases and J dropped 0; count of bases not matched to a gene: 8. CDR1 and CDR2 from the germline V gene are MNHEY and SMNVEV (reference sequence).

This rearrangement joins TRBV5-1 to TRBJ1-2, with D possibly being TRBD1 (5 bases). The CDR3 sequence is 13 residues long. The V gene lost 4 bases and the J gene lost 3 bases, with 10 bases spanning the gap. CDR1 is SGHRS and CDR2 is YFSETQ in the germline V gene. The CDR3 region is CASSRDSHYGYTF. The CDR3 DNA is TGCGCCAGCAGCCGAGACAGCCACTATGGCTACACCTTC.

The chain is built from TRBV4-3 and TRBJ2-1; perhaps D is TRBD1 or TRBD2 (5 bases each). V gave up 4 bases and J gave up 7 bases, with 17 bases separating them. CDR1 and CDR2 (germline): LGHNA, YSLEER. The CDR3 spans 15 residues. The CDR3 DNA reads TGCGCCAGCAGCCTGGAATGGGGACGATCTAATGAGCAGTTCTTC. Protein product: CASSLEWGRSNEQFF.

The sample holds one count of this clone. V is TRBV6-6 and J is TRBJ1-1; unclear D gene. The CDR3 is 13 amino acids. The V and J ends lost 7 bases and 3 bases respectively, with 12 bases between them. The germline V gene encodes CDR1 MNHNY and CDR2 SVGAGI (reference sequence). The CDR3 coding sequence is TGTGCCAGCACCCGACGTCGGGACACTGAAGCTTTCTTT. Translated: CASTRRRDTEAFF.

V usage is TRBV5-1 and J usage is TRBJ2-2; D ambiguous. Germline-derived CDR1 and CDR2 are SGHRS and YFSETQ. This CDR3 has 14 residues. Trimming pared 2 bases from V and 4 bases from J, leaving 9 bases between. CDR3: CASSFRPATGELFF. In nucleotides, the CDR3 is TGCGCCAGCAGCTTCAGACCGGCCACCGGGGAGCTGTTTTTT.

The chain couples TRBV29-1 to TRBJ2-2; D remains ambiguous. Germline assignment: CDR1 SQVTM and CDR2 ANQGSEA. Trimming shortened V by 6 bases and J by 6 bases, and 11 bases separated the two germline ends. This CDR3 is 12 amino acids long. The CDR3 nucleotides read TGCAGCGTCGTTGGCCAGGCCGGGGAGCTGTTTTTT. Its translation: CSVVGQAGELFF.

V is TRBV7-3 and J is TRBJ2-1; D is ambiguous. Germline CDR1 SGHTA, CDR2 FQGTGA. Trimming stripped 4 bases from V and 0 bases from J, with 10 bases between. The CDR3 is 15 amino acids. In DNA form, the CDR3 reads TGTGCCAGCAGCTCCTTACCGGGCTCCTACAATGAGCAGTTCTTC. It codes for CASSSLPGSYNEQFF.

The gene calls are TRBV4-3 and TRBJ2-2, with 8 nucleotides matching TRBD2. The CDR3 is 17 residues long. V trimming: 6 bases; J trimming: 4 bases; junction bases outside the gene matches: 13. In germline, CDR1 is LGHNA, CDR2 YSLEER. The chain's CDR3 is CASSPSQSGSFTGELFF. The CDR3 region has the DNA TGCGCCAGCAGTCCCTCACAGAGCGGGAGTTTCACCGGGGAGCTGTTTTTT.